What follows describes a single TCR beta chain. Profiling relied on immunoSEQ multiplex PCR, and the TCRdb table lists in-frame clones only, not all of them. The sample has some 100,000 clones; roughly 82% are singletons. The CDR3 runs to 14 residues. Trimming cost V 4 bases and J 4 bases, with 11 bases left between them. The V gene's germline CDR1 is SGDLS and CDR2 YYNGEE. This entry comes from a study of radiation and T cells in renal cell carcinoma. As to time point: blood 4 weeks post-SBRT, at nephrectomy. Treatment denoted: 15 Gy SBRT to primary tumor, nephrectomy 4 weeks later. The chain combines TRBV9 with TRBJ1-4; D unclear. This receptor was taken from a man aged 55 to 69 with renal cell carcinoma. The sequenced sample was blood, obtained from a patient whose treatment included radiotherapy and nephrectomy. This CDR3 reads CASSPRGDNEKLFF. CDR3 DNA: TGTGCCAGCAGCCCCCGGGGAGATAATGAAAAACTGTTTTTT.